These 25 T cell receptor beta chains were all obtained from the same sample, sequenced in a study of T cell clones after liver transplantation. TCRdb's copy holds only in-frame clones and misses some; the assay was immunoSEQ multiplex PCR. The sample contains about 99,000 clones, about 81% of which appear only once. Specimen: CD4+ T cells from blood, collected before liver transplant. Source of these receptors: a human donor who received a liver transplant.

The genes are TRBV6-5 and TRBJ2-7; D is possibly TRBD1 (6 bases). The CDR3 totals 15 residues. Looked up from germline, CDR1 is MNHEY and CDR2 is SVGAGI. The germline V and J ends were trimmed by 5 bases and 7 bases, with 21 bases remaining between them. Here the CDR3 DNA reads TGTGCCAGCAGTCCAACCACCACAGGGTTGGGGGAGCAGTACTTC. Protein: CASSPTTTGLGEQYF.

The chain is built from TRBV2 and TRBJ1-5; D is uncertain. The germline V and J ends were trimmed by 10 bases and 0 bases, with 13 bases remaining between them. Germline CDR1 reads SNHLY; CDR2 reads FYNNEI. The CDR3 is 14 amino acids. The CDR3 loop is CATKGFNSNQPQHF. CDR3 DNA: TGTGCCACCAAAGGCTTCAATAGCAATCAGCCCCAGCATTTT.

The count of this clone is one. V is TRBV5-1 and J is TRBJ1-4; TRBD1 might be the D (6 bases). The CDR3 totals 15 residues. V lost 4 bases and J lost 7, with 17 bases in between. In germline, CDR1 is SGHRS, CDR2 YFSETQ. Written as DNA, the CDR3 is TGCGCCAGCAGCGGGACTCAGGGGAGGGGTGAAAAACTGTTTTTT. Translation gives CASSGTQGRGEKLFF.

This clone was observed a few times. The chain recombines TRBV5-5 with TRBJ1-1; D gene ambiguous. Trimming cost V 0 bases and J 2 bases, with 14 bases left between them. Looked up from germline, CDR1 is SGHKS and CDR2 is YYEKEE (reference sequence). This CDR3 is 16 amino acids long. The DNA for the CDR3 is TGTGCCAGCAGCTTGGACGGCCGTCAGGCCAACACTGAAGCTTTCTTT. It yields the protein CASSLDGRQANTEAFF.

This chain uses TRBV19 with TRBJ2-1; possibly TRBD2 for D (6 bases). The CDR3 runs to 14 residues. Trimming pared 5 bases from V and 9 bases from J, leaving 17 bases between. The germline V gene has CDR1 LNHDA and CDR2 SQIVND (reference sequence). DNA of the CDR3: TGTGCCAGTAGTGTCACGGGACTGAGGGTTGAGCAGTTCTTC. This translates into CASSVTGLRVEQFF.

V is TRBV21-1 and J is TRBJ1-2. TRBV21-1 is a known pseudogene. CDR3 length: 11 residues. The DNA of the CDR3 is TGTGCCAGCGCGGATGTCTATGGCTACACCTTC. It encodes CASADVYGYTF.

This clone turned up a few times. The chain is built from TRBV5-1 and TRBJ2-5; D unclear. The CDR3 spans 12 residues. Per germline, CDR1 SGHRS and CDR2 YFSETQ. The ends were cut back, 0 bases at V and 7 bases at J, with 7 bases in the middle. The CDR3, as DNA: TGCGCCAGCAGCTTGGGATCGGGGACCCAGTACTTC. Translating gives CASSLGSGTQYF.

The chain combines TRBV6-4 with TRBJ1-1, with 7 bases fitting TRBD1. With V trimmed by 6 bases and J by 1 base, 2 bases remained unmatched. The CDR3 runs 13 residues. Germline V lookup: CDR1 MRHNA, CDR2 SNTAGT. The CDR3 here is CASRGQANTEAFF. The CDR3 DNA is TGTGCCAGCAGAGGACAGGCGAACACTGAAGCTTTCTTT.

This sequence joins TRBV9 and TRBJ1-2; D uncertain. The germline CDR1 and CDR2 sequences are SGDLS and YYNGEE. CDR3 size: 12 residues. Trimming pared 0 bases from V and 7 bases from J, leaving 7 bases between. CDR3 sequence (DNA): TGTGCCAGCAGCGTAGGTACTTCTGGCTACACCTTC. Its protein product is CASSVGTSGYTF.

J is TRBJ1-5 and V is TRBV27; TRBD1 agrees at 7 bases. With V trimmed by 5 bases and J by 13 bases, 11 bases remained unmatched. From germline, CDR1 is MNHEY and CDR2 SMNVEV (reference sequence). This CDR3 is 13 amino acids long. The CDR3 sequence: CASSTIRRDRQHF. The CDR3 region has the DNA TGTGCCAGCAGTACAATCCGGAGGGACAGACAGCATTTT.

The chain uses TRBV7-9 and TRBJ2-1; 11 bases are a match to TRBD2. With 5 bases clipped from V and 6 bases from J, the junction kept 6 bases outside the gene matches. This CDR3 is built from 15 residues. Germline V gene sequence: CDR1 SEHNR, CDR2 FQNEAQ (reference sequence). DNA for the CDR3: TGTGCCAGCAGCCGCACTAGCGGGAGAGGCAATGAGCAGTTCTTC. Protein product: CASSRTSGRGNEQFF.

Comments on this clone: The same CDR3 can be traced to other DNA sequences in this sample. The chain is built from TRBV9 and TRBJ2-7, with TRBD1 matching 11 bases. The CDR3 extends over 14 amino acids. The germline V gene encodes CDR1 SGDLS and CDR2 YYNGEE. Trimming cost V 8 bases and J 4 bases; bases outside gene matches: 8. CDR3 nucleotides: TGTGCCAGTTCCCCTGGACAGGGGGCGTACGAGCAGTACTTC. Its translation is CASSPGQGAYEQYF.

This clone came up a few times. The rearrangement joins TRBV19 to TRBJ1-2; a weak D match, TRBD1 (5 bases). CDR1 and CDR2 (germline): LNHDA, SQIVND (reference sequence). The CDR3 has 16 residues. V was pared by 5 bases and J by 4 bases, with 20 bases between. Here the CDR3 DNA reads TGTGCCAGTAGTCCCGGTGGTACCAGGGCCAGCTATGGCTACACCTTC. Protein: CASSPGGTRASYGYTF.

Ten or more counts support this clone. The CDR3 DNA reads TGTGCCAGCAGTGAAGGACAGAGGACTGAAGCTTTCTTT. As protein: CASSEGQRTEAFF. The V gene is TRBV2, the J gene TRBJ1-1, with D possibly TRBD1 on 5 matching bases. Germline loops: CDR1 SNHLY, CDR2 FYNNEI. The CDR3 totals 13 residues. The V end was cut by 1 base, the J end by 5 bases, with 8 bases between.

J is TRBJ1-2 and V is TRBV19; perhaps TRBD1 as D (6 bases). Germline CDR1 LNHDA, CDR2 SQIVND (reference sequence). V lost 0 bases to trimming and J lost 8 bases, with 13 bases between them. The CDR3 extends over 14 amino acids. This CDR3 is CASSIDPQGGGYTF. CDR3 nucleotides: TGTGCCAGTAGTATAGATCCACAGGGTGGCGGCTACACCTTC.

For this clone: The identical CDR3 is also encoded by other nucleotide sequences in the sample. The rearrangement joins TRBV5-1 to TRBJ1-5, with D unresolved. In germline, CDR1 is SGHRS, CDR2 YFSETQ. Trimming shortened V by 4 bases and J by 0 bases, and 11 bases separated the two germline ends. CDR3 size: 15 residues. This chain's CDR3 is CASSPGGYSNQPQHF. In DNA, the CDR3 is TGCGCCAGCAGCCCGGGAGGTTATAGCAATCAGCCCCAGCATTTT.

This clone came up a few times. This rearrangement joins TRBV29-1 to TRBJ2-7, with TRBD2 identical over 8 bases. V trimming: 7 bases; J trimming: 6 bases; junction bases outside the gene matches: 11. The CDR3 contains 13 residues. CDR1 and CDR2 from the germline V gene are SQVTM and ANQGSEA. Here the CDR3 reads CSARTGGNSEQYF. The CDR3 DNA reads as TGCAGCGCCCGGACGGGGGGGAACTCCGAGCAGTACTTC.

This clone appeared once. The CDR3 coding sequence is TGTGCCAGTAGTACCCGGACAGGGAAGGCCAACACTGAAGCTTTCTTT. Residues: CASSTRTGKANTEAFF. V gene TRBV19 combines with J gene TRBJ1-1; 8 bases match TRBD1. V lost 4 bases and J lost 2; bases outside the gene matches: 9. This CDR3 is 16 amino acids long. Germline V gene sequence: CDR1 LNHDA, CDR2 SQIVND (reference sequence).

The chain couples TRBV6-1 to TRBJ1-2; TRBD1 matches 8 bases. V dropped 4 bases and J dropped 7; count of bases not matched to a gene: 2. The CDR3 totals 12 residues. CDR1 and CDR2 (germline): MNHNS, SASEGT. The CDR3 coding sequence is TGTGCCAGCAGTGGGACAGGGAGTGGCTACACCTTC. Translating gives CASSGTGSGYTF.

The chain couples TRBV10-3 to TRBJ1-4; D unclear. CDR1 and CDR2 (germline): ENHRY, SYGVKD. V was trimmed by 4 bases and J by 5 bases, leaving 8 bases between them. The CDR3 covers 13 residues. The CDR3 spells CAISASGNEKLFF. DNA for the CDR3: TGTGCCATCAGTGCTAGCGGGAATGAAAAACTGTTTTTT.

The V gene is TRBV15, the J gene TRBJ1-6, with a tentative D call TRBD1 (5 bases). The CDR3 runs 13 residues. Germline V lookup: CDR1 LNHNV, CDR2 YYDKDF (reference sequence). The ends were cut back, 3 bases at V and 9 bases at J, with 9 bases in the middle. In DNA, the CDR3 is TGTGCCACCAGCAGTGGGACGGGTTCACCCCTCCACTTT. Protein: CATSSGTGSPLHF.

The chain has TRBV19 and TRBJ1-5; the D is unclear. Germline V gives CDR1 LNHDA, CDR2 SQIVND (reference sequence). The CDR3 has 15 residues. Between the trimmed V and J ends, which lost 8 bases and 3 bases, there was a span of 17 bases. CDR3 residues: CASRRANHLNQPQHF. CDR3 DNA: TGTGCCAGTCGGAGGGCCAACCACCTCAATCAGCCCCAGCATTTT.

This rearrangement joins TRBV6-1 to TRBJ1-4, with a possible D match to TRBD1 (5 bases). Germline-derived CDR1 and CDR2 are MNHNS and SASEGT. The CDR3 sequence is 13 residues long. The V gene lost 6 bases and the J gene lost 4 bases, with 9 bases spanning the gap. CDR3: CASSSGYNEKLFF. The CDR3 region has the DNA TGTGCCAGCAGCTCAGGGTATAATGAAAAACTGTTTTTT.

The chain links TRBV27 to TRBJ2-5; TRBD2 matches at 11 bases. Germline lookup yields CDR1 MNHEY and CDR2 SMNVEV (reference sequence). The CDR3 is 16 residues long. The junction had 8 bases not matched to a gene; V was cut back by 2 bases and J by 6 bases. CDR3 region: CASSLTPSGGIKTQYF. The CDR3 DNA reads TGTGCCAGCAGTTTAACGCCTAGCGGGGGGATAAAGACCCAGTACTTC.

This clone was counted a few times. The rearrangement links TRBV5-8 to TRBJ2-2, with a weak D call TRBD2 (5 bases). The germline V and J ends were trimmed by 4 bases and 6 bases, with 16 bases remaining between them. Germline V gene data show CDR1 as SGHTS and CDR2 as YDEGEE. This CDR3 has 15 amino acids. The CDR3 bases are TGTGCCAGCAGCCTGGTGAGGACTGGCCCCGGGGAGCTGTTTTTT. Protein sequence: CASSLVRTGPGELFF.